Below, 5 T cell receptor beta chains from the same sample are listed, as sequenced in a study of human T cells and chemical hapten exposure (TCRdb year 2021). Library construction relied on RACE. The instrument given in TCRdb is NextSeq 500. TCRdb itself trimmed the public reads at Q25 with fastp, ran MiXCR and retained productive beta chains. Identical CDR3 proteins give one entry, which carries the most common genes and DNA. The sample table holds approximately 41,000 distinct CDR3 sequences, of which over 7.5% were seen once. The ten largest clones add up to roughly 27% of the sample. The time point tag for this specimen amounts to: patch test 3, about 24 weeks after DPC sensitization. In light of the paper, this sample's treatment or condition label describes: therapeutic diphenylcyclopropenone sensitization with weekly scalp DPC. Unfractionated whole blood was collected in Tempus Blood RNA tubes, and total RNA was extracted from that blood.

The starting material was whole blood, obtained in connection with sensitization to the hapten diphenylcyclopropenone (DPC). Source of these receptors: a man in his forties or fifties with alopecia areata. Some clones in this sample may be carry-over from other donors' samples.

Ten or more counts support this clonotype. An end of the junction does not agree with germline; a read error may underlie this. The chain recombines TRBV6-6 with TRBJ2-3; D possibly corresponds to TRBD1 (5 bases). Germline loops: CDR1 MNHNY, CDR2 SVGAGI (reference sequence). This CDR3 contains 13 residues. CDR3 nucleotide sequence: TGCGCAACCGACTTAGGGGTCACAGATACGCAGTATTTT. Translated: CATDLGVTDTQYF.

This clonotype was observed at least ten times. The V and J genes are TRBV5-8 and TRBJ2-3; 11 bases match TRBD2. This CDR3 contains 16 residues. In germline, CDR1 is SGHTS, CDR2 YDEGEE. After removal of 0 bases from V and 1 base from J, the junction contained 1 base not matched to a gene. This chain's CDR3 is CASSLGLAGRTDTQYF. The DNA of the CDR3 is TGTGCCAGCAGCTTGGGACTAGCGGGACGCACAGATACGCAGTATTTT.

V is TRBV10-3 and J is TRBJ1-1; D is possibly TRBD1 (6 bases). The CDR3 contains 13 residues. V was cut by 5 bases and J by 0 bases, with 7 bases left in between. Per germline, CDR1 ENHRY and CDR2 SYGVKD. The CDR3 DNA is TGTGCCATCAGTTCAGGGGTGAACACTGAAGCTTTCTTT. Its protein product is CAISSGVNTEAFF.

This rearrangement joins TRBV24-1 to TRBJ2-3, with D possibly TRBD1 on 6 matching bases. The CDR3 is 15 residues long. From germline, CDR1 is KGHDR and CDR2 SFDVKD. V lost 4 bases to trimming and J lost 1 base, with 11 bases between them. The CDR3 sequence: CATSETGKGTDTQYF. CDR3 in DNA: TGTGCCACCAGTGAGACAGGAAAGGGCACAGATACGCAGTATTTT.

Many counts were recorded for this clonotype. V usage is TRBV7-2 and J usage is TRBJ2-3; 8 positions match TRBD2. The germline V gene encodes CDR1 SGHTA and CDR2 FQGNSA. The junction had 7 bases not matched to a gene; V was cut back by 8 bases and J by 6 bases. The CDR3 extends over 13 amino acids. The CDR3 sequence: CASARREGDTQYF. The CDR3 DNA is TGTGCCAGCGCGAGACGGGAGGGCGATACGCAGTATTTT.